What follows are 7 T cell receptor beta chains derived from one specimen sequenced in a study of patients and donors after allogeneic stem cell transplantation. From the RT-PCR reads, TCRdb called clonotypes with MiXCR, one entry per CDR3 protein. There are approximately 140,000 distinct CDR3 sequences in the sample; roughly two fifths occur only once, and roughly 52% lies in the top ten. The sequenced sample consisted of blood, either unsorted or a sorted T cell fraction (not recorded which). The receptor source for this set is a human donor who was either an allogeneic HSCT recipient or a stem cell or donor lymphocyte infusion donor (not recorded which). It is not recorded whose cells these are; they may come from a transplant donor.

This clonotype appeared a few times. The chain carries TRBV24-1 and TRBJ1-2; the D gene is possibly TRBD1 (5 bases). Germline values: CDR1 KGHDR, CDR2 SFDVKD. The CDR3 totals 13 residues. Trimming cost V 2 bases and J 4 bases, with 7 bases left between them. CDR3: CATSDWTSYGYTF. The DNA of the CDR3 is TGTGCCACCAGTGATTGGACAAGCTATGGCTACACCTTC.

This clonotype came up a few times. V gene TRBV10-3 combines with J gene TRBJ2-3, with D maybe TRBD2 (6 bases). Trimming removed 2 bases at V and 9 bases at J, with 15 bases between. Germline CDR1 and CDR2: ENHRY and SYGVKD. There are 14 residues in the CDR3. The CDR3 is CAISEVVSGRTQYF. CDR3 nucleotides: TGTGCCATCAGTGAGGTTGTGAGCGGGCGCACGCAGTATTTT.

This clonotype was counted between two and nine times. One end of the junction is discordant with germline, which a read error may explain. The V gene is TRBV5-1, the J gene TRBJ2-2; a weak D match, TRBD1 (7 bases). There are 15 residues in the CDR3. Germline V gives CDR1 SGHRS, CDR2 YFSETQ. CDR3 sequence: CASNLEGTDTGELFF. CDR3 bases: TGCGCCAGCAACTTGGAGGGGACAGACACCGGGGAGCTGTTTTTT. The whole variable domain, remainder taken from reference TRBV5-1 and TRBJ2-2, is KAGVTQTPRYLIKTRGQQVTLSCSPISGHRSVSWYQQTPGQGLQFLFEYFSETQRNKGNFPGRFSGRQFSNSRSEMNVSTLELGDSALYLCASNLEGTDTGELFFGEGSRLTVL.

The rearrangement links TRBV5-1 to TRBJ1-2; D ambiguous. The CDR3 runs 16 residues. Germline V gene lookup returns CDR1 SGHRS and CDR2 YFSETQ. V gave up 4 bases and J gave up 1 base, with 17 bases separating them. This chain's CDR3 is CASSRELPQINYGYTF. CDR3 nucleotides: TGCGCCAGCAGCCGCGAGCTACCGCAGATTAACTATGGCTACACCTTC.

There are a few counts of this clonotype. V gene TRBV29-1 combines with J gene TRBJ1-2; tentative D call: TRBD1 (6 bases). Germline values: CDR1 SQVTM, CDR2 ANQGSEA. The CDR3 is 11 residues long. Trimming took 7 bases from V and 3 from J, leaving 9 bases between them. This CDR3 reads CSAEGDYGYTF. For the CDR3, the DNA is TGCAGCGCCGAGGGGGACTATGGCTACACCTTC.

Only a few counts were recorded for this clonotype. The J gene is TRBJ1-1, the V gene TRBV12-3 or TRBV12-4, with D tentatively TRBD1 (5 bases). The CDR3 has 12 amino acids. V was pared by 5 bases and J by 6 bases, with 10 bases between. The CDR3 coding sequence is TGTGCCAGCAGTCCAGGGTGGGCTGAAGCTTTCTTT. The encoded protein is CASSPGWAEAFF.

This chain uses TRBV4-2 with TRBJ2-1; D is undetermined. Germline CDR1 is LGHNA and CDR2 is YNFKEQ. The CDR3 consists of 12 residues. Between the trimmed V and J ends, which lost 1 base and 8 bases, there was a span of 6 bases. This CDR3 reads CASSQVQYEQFF. The CDR3 DNA follows: TGTGCCAGCAGCCAAGTCCAGTATGAGCAGTTCTTC.